This T cell receptor (beta chain) was sequenced for a study of T cells in Graves' hyperthyroidism and ophthalmopathy. Researchers took RNA transcripts and amplified the TCR beta CDR3 regions from them. The primer set for the first-round RT-PCR of the TCR CDR3 was HTBI. TCRdb itself ran the multiplex PCR reads through MiXCR, one entry per CDR3 protein. The sample lists roughly 510,000 distinct CDR3 sequences, around 43% occurring once. The sample holds one count of this clonotype. Its specificity is not known. Regarding the study as a whole: Blood also contained most expanded thyroid clonotypes above 0.001. Progression to ophthalmopathy was predicted a median of about six months early.

Patients were excluded for uncontrolled infection, other autoimmune disease, pregnancy or lactation. Orbital computed tomography and thyroid ultrasound, together with serum TRAb and thyroxine and clinical symptoms, were used for diagnoses. This receptor was obtained from an adult woman with Graves' disease, either hyperthyroidism or ophthalmopathy (not recorded which). The sequencing sample was made of peripheral blood or thyroid tissue (not recorded which).

CDR3 amino acids: CASIVRGKTEAFF. DNA of the CDR3: TGCGCCAGCATCGTGCGGGGTAAGACTGAAGCTTTCTTT. The chain joins TRBV10-2 to TRBJ1-1; no clear D. This CDR3 is built from 13 residues. The germline gives CDR1 WSHSY, CDR2 SAAADI. V shed 7 bases and J shed 5 bases, with 14 bases lying between them.